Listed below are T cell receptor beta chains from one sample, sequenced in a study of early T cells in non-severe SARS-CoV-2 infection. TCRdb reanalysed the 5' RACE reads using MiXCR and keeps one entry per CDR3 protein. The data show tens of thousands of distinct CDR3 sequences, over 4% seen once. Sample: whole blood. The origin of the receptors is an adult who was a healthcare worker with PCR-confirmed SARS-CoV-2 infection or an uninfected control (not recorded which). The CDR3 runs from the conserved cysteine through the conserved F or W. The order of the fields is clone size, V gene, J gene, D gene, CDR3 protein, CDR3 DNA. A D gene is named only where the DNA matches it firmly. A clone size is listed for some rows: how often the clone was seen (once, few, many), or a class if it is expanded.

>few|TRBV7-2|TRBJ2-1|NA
CASSLGKNEQFF
TGTGCCAGCAGCCTAGGGAAAAATGAGCAGTTCTTC
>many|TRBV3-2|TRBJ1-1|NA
CASSQDRKIGRDTEAFF
TGTGCCAGCAGCCAAGATAGGAAAATTGGAAGAGACACTGAAGCTTTCTTT
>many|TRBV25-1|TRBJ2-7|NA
CASSVSSRGHFLYEQYF
TGTGCCAGCAGTGTTTCTTCGCGGGGACACTTTCTCTACGAGCAGTACTTC
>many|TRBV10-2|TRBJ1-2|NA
CASSESERVIYGYTF
TGCGCCAGCAGTGAGTCGGAAAGGGTGATCTATGGCTACACCTTC
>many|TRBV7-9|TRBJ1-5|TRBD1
CASSSSRDRNQPQHF
TGTGCCAGCAGCTCCAGCCGGGACAGGAATCAGCCCCAGCATTTT
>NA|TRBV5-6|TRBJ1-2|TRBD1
CASSLDRGFGYTF
TGTGCCAGCAGCTTGGACAGGGGCTTCGGCTACACCTTC
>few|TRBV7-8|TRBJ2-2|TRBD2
CASSPRTSGGSGELFF
TGTGCCAGCAGCCCACGGACTAGCGGGGGGTCCGGGGAGCTGTTTTTT
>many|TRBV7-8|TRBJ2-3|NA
CASSLIQMTQYF
TGTGCCAGCAGCTTGATCCAAATGACGCAGTATTTT
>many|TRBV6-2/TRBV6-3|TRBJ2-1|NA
CASRKSVTGYEQFF
TGTGCCAGCAGGAAGAGTGTGACCGGGTATGAGCAGTTCTTC
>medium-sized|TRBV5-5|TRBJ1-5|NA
CASSLDRGPNQPQHF
TGTGCCAGCAGCTTGGATCGGGGGCCCAATCAGCCCCAGCATTTT
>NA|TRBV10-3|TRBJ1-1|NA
CAITIGAVTEAFF
TGTGCCATCACTATCGGGGCCGTTACTGAAGCTTTCTTT
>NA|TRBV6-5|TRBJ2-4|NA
CASSYKNPGHIQYF
TGTGCCAGCAGTTACAAAAACCCGGGACACATTCAGTACTTC
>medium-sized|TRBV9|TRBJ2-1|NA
CASSEASPYNEQFF
TGTGCCAGCAGCGAGGCTTCGCCTTACAATGAGCAGTTCTTC
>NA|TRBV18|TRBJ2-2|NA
CASSPAGTLSNTGELFF
TGTGCCAGCTCACCGGCCGGGACCCTCTCGAACACCGGGGAGCTGTTTTTT
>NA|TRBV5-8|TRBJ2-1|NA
CASSMDPGSYNEQFF
TGTGCCAGCAGCATGGACCCCGGCTCCTACAATGAGCAGTTCTTC
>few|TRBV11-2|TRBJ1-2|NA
CASSRDRNYGYTF
TGTGCCAGCAGCCGCGACAGGAACTATGGCTACACCTTC
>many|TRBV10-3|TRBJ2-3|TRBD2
CAISGTASGGATDTQYF
TGTGCCATCAGTGGCACCGCTAGCGGGGGGGCTACAGATACGCAGTATTTT
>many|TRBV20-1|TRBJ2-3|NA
CSARDLARTDTQYF
TGCAGTGCTAGAGATCTCGCACGCACAGATACGCAGTATTTT
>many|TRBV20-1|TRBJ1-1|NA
CSARAPGRGKGAFF
TGCAGTGCTAGAGCGCCGGGACGGGGGAAGGGAGCTTTCTTT
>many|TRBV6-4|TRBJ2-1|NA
CASSASGGSGNEQFF
TGTGCCAGCAGTGCTTCGGGGGGCTCAGGGAATGAGCAGTTCTTC
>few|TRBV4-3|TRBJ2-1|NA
CASSQAPKGGKRDNEQFF
TGCGCCAGCAGCCAAGCCCCCAAGGGGGGGAAAAGGGACAATGAGCAGTTCTTC
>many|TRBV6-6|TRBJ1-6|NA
CASSPSDYNSPLHF
TGTGCCAGCAGTCCTTCCGATTATAATTCACCCCTCCACTTT
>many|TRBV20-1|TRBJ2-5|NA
CSASGGGLSVQETQYF
TGCAGTGCTAGTGGGGGGGGGCTGTCCGTCCAAGAGACCCAGTACTTC
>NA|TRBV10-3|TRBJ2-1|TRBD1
CAISRDRANEQFF
TGTGCCATCAGCCGGGACAGGGCGAATGAGCAGTTCTTC
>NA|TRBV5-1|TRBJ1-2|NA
CASSLATTVDSYTF
TGCGCCAGCAGCTTGGCCACGACAGTCGATAGCTACACCTTC
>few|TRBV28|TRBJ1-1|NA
CASSFGVRAFF
TGTGCCAGCAGTTTTGGAGTGAGAGCTTTCTTT
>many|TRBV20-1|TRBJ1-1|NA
CSARNDNTEAFF
TGCAGTGCTAGAAATGACAACACTGAAGCTTTCTTT
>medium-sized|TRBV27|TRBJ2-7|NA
CASSKDQVGAALAYEQYF
TGTGCCAGCAGTAAGGATCAGGTGGGAGCAGCGTTGGCCTACGAGCAGTACTTC
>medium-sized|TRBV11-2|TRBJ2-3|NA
CASSLTDTQYF
TGTGCCAGCAGCTTGACAGATACGCAGTATTTT
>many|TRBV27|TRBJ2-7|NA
CASSDSDVSYEQYF
TGTGCCAGCAGTGACTCGGACGTCTCCTACGAGCAGTACTTC
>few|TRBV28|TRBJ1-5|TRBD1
CASSLAGQGAHQPQHF
TGTGCCAGCAGTTTGGCGGGACAGGGGGCACATCAGCCCCAGCATTTT
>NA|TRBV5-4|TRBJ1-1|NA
CASTQTRTVNTEAFF
TGTGCCAGCACCCAAACGCGGACGGTGAACACTGAAGCTTTCTTT
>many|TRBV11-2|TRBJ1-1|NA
CASSSRTRTMNTEAFF
TGTGCCAGCAGCTCGAGGACAAGAACTATGAACACTGAAGCTTTCTTT
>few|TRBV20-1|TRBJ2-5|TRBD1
CSARESTGLIETQYF
TGCAGTGCTAGAGAATCGACAGGGTTGATTGAGACCCAGTACTTC
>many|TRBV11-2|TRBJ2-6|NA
CASSLDAVLTF
TGTGCCAGCAGCTTAGATGCCGTCCTGACTTTC
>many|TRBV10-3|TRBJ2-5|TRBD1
CAISGNRGPQETQYF
TGTGCCATCAGTGGAAACAGGGGCCCCCAAGAGACCCAGTACTTC
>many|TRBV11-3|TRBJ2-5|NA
CASSADSIQETQYF
TGTGCCAGCAGCGCGGACTCGATACAAGAGACCCAGTACTTC
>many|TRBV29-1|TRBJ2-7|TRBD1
CSVRDRDYEQYF
TGCAGCGTTCGGGACAGAGACTACGAGCAGTACTTC
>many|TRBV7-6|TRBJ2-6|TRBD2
CASRGAGELSGANVLTF
TGTGCCAGCAGGGGAGCGGGGGAGCTCTCTGGGGCCAACGTCCTGACTTTC
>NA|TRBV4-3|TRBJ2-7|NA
CASSQRPSSYEQYF
TGCGCCAGCAGCCAAAGGCCGTCGAGCTACGAGCAGTACTTC
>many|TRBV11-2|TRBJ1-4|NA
CASSLEVGGEKLFF
TGTGCCAGCAGCTTAGAAGTTGGGGGAGAAAAACTGTTTTTT
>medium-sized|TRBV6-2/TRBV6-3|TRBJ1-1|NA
CASSLALNTEAFF
TGTGCCAGCAGTCTAGCATTGAACACTGAAGCTTTCTTT
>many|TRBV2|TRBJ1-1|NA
CASSPQWEAFF
TGTGCCAGCAGCCCACAGTGGGAAGCTTTCTTT
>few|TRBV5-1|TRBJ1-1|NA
CASSLAGADTEAFF
TGCGCCAGCAGCTTGGCTGGGGCGGACACTGAAGCTTTCTTT
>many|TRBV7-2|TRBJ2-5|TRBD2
CASSAGTSGGTQYF
TGTGCCAGCAGCGCCGGGACTAGCGGGGGGACCCAGTACTTC
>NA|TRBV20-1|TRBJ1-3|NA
CSAETGNGNTIYF
TGCAGTGCTGAAACAGGGAACGGAAACACCATATATTTT
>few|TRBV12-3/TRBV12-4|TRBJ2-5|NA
CASSLLVAETQYF
TGTGCCAGCAGCTTACTCGTGGCAGAGACCCAGTACTTC
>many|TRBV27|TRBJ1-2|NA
CASSLGALYGYTF
TGTGCCAGCAGTTTGGGTGCCCTCTATGGCTACACCTTC
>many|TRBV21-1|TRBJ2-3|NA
CASSPGTGTSTDTQYF
TGTGCCAGCAGCCCTGGGACAGGCACAAGCACAGATACGCAGTATTTT
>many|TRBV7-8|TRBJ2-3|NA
CASSHQYGDTQYF
TGTGCCAGCAGCCATCAATATGGAGATACGCAGTATTTT
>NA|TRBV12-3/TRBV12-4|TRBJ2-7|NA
CASSLARAHEQYF
TGTGCCAGCAGTTTGGCCAGGGCACACGAGCAGTACTTC
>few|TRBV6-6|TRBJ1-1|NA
CASSYSRDTEAFF
TGTGCCAGCAGTTACTCGAGGGACACTGAAGCTTTCTTT
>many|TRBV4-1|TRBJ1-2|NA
CASSRIGESYGYTF
TGCGCCAGCAGCCGAATAGGGGAAAGCTATGGCTACACCTTC
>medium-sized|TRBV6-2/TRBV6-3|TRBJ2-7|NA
CASSFPGTSYEQYF
TGTGCCAGCAGTTTCCCGGGCACTAGCTACGAGCAGTACTTC
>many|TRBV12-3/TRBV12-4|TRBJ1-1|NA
CASSPYEGRPEAFF
TGTGCCAGCAGTCCCTACGAGGGGCGCCCTGAAGCTTTCTTT
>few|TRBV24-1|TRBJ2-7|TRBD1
CATSGQGSGYEQYF
TGTGCCACCAGTGGACAGGGATCCGGTTACGAGCAGTACTTC
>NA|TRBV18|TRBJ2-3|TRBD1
CASTNRGTDTQYF
TGTGCCAGCACTAACAGGGGGACAGATACGCAGTATTTT